The entry below gives a single T cell receptor (beta chain) sequence along with its context. The antigen remains unidentified. The entry originates in a study of OX40 agonist ivuxolimab in advanced cancers. About the research overall: Dosing consisted of intravenous ivuxolimab at 0.01 to 10 mg/kg every 2 weeks. The dose-escalation cohort was approximately 81% male, with a mean age of about 58 years, ranging about 23 to 79. Points from the study as a whole: Clonal expansion among partial responders at 0.1-3.0 mg/kg ranked near the lowest.

Trimming took 4 bases from V and 5 from J; bases not matched to a gene: 7. Germline V gene data show CDR1 as SGHDN and CDR2 as FVKESK. The CDR3 consists of 17 residues. TCRdb keeps only in-frame clones here, not all; method: immunoSEQ multiplex PCR. The sample consists of 52,000 or so clones, about 83% of them appearing once. The receptor was isolated from an adult with an advanced solid tumor such as melanoma, head and neck, liver or kidney cancer. The rearrangement links TRBV14 to TRBJ2-3; 15 nucleotides match TRBD2. Sequencing was performed on CD4+ or CD8+ T cells sorted from blood, taken in a trial of the OX40 agonist ivuxolimab. CDR3 residues: CASSRGTSGRRQDTQYF. CDR3 nucleotides: TGTGCCAGCAGCCGAGGGACTAGCGGGAGGAGGCAAGATACGCAGTATTTT. The whole variable domain, remainder taken from reference TRBV14 and TRBJ2-3, is EAGVTQFPSHSVIEKGQTVTLRCDPISGHDNLYWYRRVMGKEIKFLLHFVKESKQDESGMPNNRFLAERTGGTYSTLKVQPAELEDSGVYFCASSRGTSGRRQDTQYFGPGTRLTVL.